Detailed here is one T cell receptor beta chain. The CDR3 is made up of 15 amino acids. CDR1 is LNHDA and CDR2 is SQIVND in the germline V gene (reference sequence). Trimming at V came to 10 bases and at J to 7 bases, leaving 12 bases not matched to a gene. It was with 60 Vbeta and 13 Jbeta primers that the PCR ran. Clones were read by immunoSEQ multiplex PCR, and TCRdb kept only the in-frame ones, dropping some. The profile shows 150,000 to 200,000 clones, 75% to 85% of them singletons. These data come from a study of cytomegalovirus exposure and HLA in healthy donors. Sequenced input: PBMCs. The gene calls are TRBV19 and TRBJ2-1, with TRBD2 matching over 11 bases. The clonotype comes from a woman in her 50s in good health and CMV-seronegative. The CDR3 spells CATSLWTSGSNEQFF. DNA of the CDR3: TGTGCCACTTCCCTTTGGACTAGCGGGTCTAATGAGCAGTTCTTC.